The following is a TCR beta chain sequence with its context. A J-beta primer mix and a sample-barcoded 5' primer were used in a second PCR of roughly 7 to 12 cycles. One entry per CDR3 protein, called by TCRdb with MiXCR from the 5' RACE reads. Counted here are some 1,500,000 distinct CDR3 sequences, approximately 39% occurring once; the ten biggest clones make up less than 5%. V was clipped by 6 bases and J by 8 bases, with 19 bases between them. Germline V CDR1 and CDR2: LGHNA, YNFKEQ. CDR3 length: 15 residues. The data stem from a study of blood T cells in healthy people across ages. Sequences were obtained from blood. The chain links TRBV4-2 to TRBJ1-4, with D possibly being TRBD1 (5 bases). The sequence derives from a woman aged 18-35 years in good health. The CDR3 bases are TGTGCCAGCAGACAAAGTGGTCTAAAGGGGGAAAAACTGTTTTTT. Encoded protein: CASRQSGLKGEKLFF.